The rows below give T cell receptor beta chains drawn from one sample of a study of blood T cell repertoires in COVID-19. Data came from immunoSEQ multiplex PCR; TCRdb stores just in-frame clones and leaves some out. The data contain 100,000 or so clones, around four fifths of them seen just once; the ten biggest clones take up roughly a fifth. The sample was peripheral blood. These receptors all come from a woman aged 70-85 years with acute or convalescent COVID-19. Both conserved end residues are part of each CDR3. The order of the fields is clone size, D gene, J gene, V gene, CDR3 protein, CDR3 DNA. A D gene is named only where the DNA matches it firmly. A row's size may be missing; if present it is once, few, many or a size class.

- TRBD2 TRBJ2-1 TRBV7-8 CASSLYQTSGSYNEQFF TGTGCCAGCAGCTTATACCAGACTAGCGGATCCTACAATGAGCAGTTCTTC
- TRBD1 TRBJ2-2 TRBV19 CASRSGTGSTGELFF TGTGCCAGTCGATCCGGGACAGGAAGCACCGGGGAGCTGTTTTTT
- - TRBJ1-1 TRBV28 CASSSGPYTEAFF TGTGCCAGCAGTTCAGGGCCGTACACTGAAGCTTTCTTT
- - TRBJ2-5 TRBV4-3 CASSQDTGRETQYF TGCGCCAGCAGCCAAGATACGGGGAGAGAGACCCAGTACTTC
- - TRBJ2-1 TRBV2 CASHGTTFYNEQFF TGTGCCAGCCATGGGACAACCTTTTACAATGAGCAGTTCTTC
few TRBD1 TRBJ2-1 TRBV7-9 CASSSPTGGRNEQFF TGTGCCAGCAGCTCCCCGACAGGGGGTAGGAATGAGCAGTTCTTC
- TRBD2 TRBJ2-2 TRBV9 CASSRTSGGNTGELFF TGTGCCAGCAGCCGAACTAGCGGGGGGAACACCGGGGAGCTGTTTTTT
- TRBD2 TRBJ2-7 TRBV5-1 CPCLSLRGGRGGEQYF TGCCCCTGCTTGAGCCTTCGGGGGGGCCGGGGGGGGGAGCAGTACTTC
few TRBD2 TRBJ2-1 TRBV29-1 CSVKSGVDNEQFF TGCAGCGTTAAGAGCGGGGTTGACAATGAGCAGTTCTTC
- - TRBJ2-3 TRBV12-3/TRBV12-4 CASSHYRLDTQYF TGTGCCAGCAGTCATTACAGGCTAGATACGCAGTATTTT
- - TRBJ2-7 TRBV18 CASSPRQGGYYEQYF TGTGCCAGCTCACCACGTCAGGGTGGATACTACGAGCAGTACTTC
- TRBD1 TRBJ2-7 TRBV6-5 CASSIAGQGLYEQYF TGTGCCAGCAGTATCGCGGGACAGGGACTCTACGAGCAGTACTTC
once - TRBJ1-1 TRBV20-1 CSAGGREAEAFF TGCAGTGCTGGTGGCAGGGAGGCTGAAGCTTTCTTT
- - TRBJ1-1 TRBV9 CASSVARDTEAFF TGTGCCAGCAGCGTAGCAAGAGACACTGAAGCTTTCTTT
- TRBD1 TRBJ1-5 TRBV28 CASSFEDRVQQPQHF TGTGCCAGCAGTTTCGAAGACAGGGTCCAACAGCCCCAGCATTTT
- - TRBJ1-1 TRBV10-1 CASSEEEGLQTLNTEAFF TGCGCCAGCAGTGAAGAGGAAGGACTTCAAACTCTGAACACTGAAGCTTTCTTT
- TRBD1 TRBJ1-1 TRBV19 CASSMGTGNRANTEAFF TGTGCCAGTAGTATGGGGACAGGGAATCGGGCGAACACTGAAGCTTTCTTT
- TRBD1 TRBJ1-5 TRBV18 CASSPRDRGVNQPQHF TGTGCCAGCTCACCGAGGGACAGGGGCGTCAATCAGCCCCAGCATTTT
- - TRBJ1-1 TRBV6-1 CASSENPPGLTEAFF TGTGCCAGCAGTGAAAACCCGCCAGGGCTAACTGAAGCTTTCTTT
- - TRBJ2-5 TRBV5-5 CASSPGGTPQETQYF TGTGCCAGCAGCCCAGGGGGGACACCACAAGAGACCCAGTACTTC
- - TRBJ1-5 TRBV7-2 CASSLSVAPNQPQHF TGTGCCAGCAGCTTATCTGTGGCACCTAATCAGCCCCAGCATTTT
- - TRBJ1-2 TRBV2 CASSESTGPYGYTF TGTGCCAGCAGTGAATCTACAGGGCCCTATGGCTACACCTTC
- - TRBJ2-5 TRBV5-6 CASSLRAQGETQYF TGTGCCAGCAGCTTGAGAGCGCAGGGGGAGACCCAGTACTTC
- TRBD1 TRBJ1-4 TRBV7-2 CASSLLTGGEKLFF TGTGCCAGCAGCTTGTTGACAGGGGGGGAAAAACTGTTTTTT
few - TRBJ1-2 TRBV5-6 CASSFGQLINYGYTF TGTGCCAGCAGCTTTGGTCAGTTAATTAACTATGGCTACACCTTC
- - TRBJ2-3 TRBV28 CASSLLQGLGTDTQYF TGTGCCAGCAGTTTACTTCAGGGGCTTGGCACAGATACGCAGTATTTT
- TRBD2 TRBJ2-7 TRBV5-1 CASLSGRGGRGGQQYF TGCGCCAGCTTGAGCGGTCGGGGGGGCCGGGGGGGGCAGCAGTACTTC